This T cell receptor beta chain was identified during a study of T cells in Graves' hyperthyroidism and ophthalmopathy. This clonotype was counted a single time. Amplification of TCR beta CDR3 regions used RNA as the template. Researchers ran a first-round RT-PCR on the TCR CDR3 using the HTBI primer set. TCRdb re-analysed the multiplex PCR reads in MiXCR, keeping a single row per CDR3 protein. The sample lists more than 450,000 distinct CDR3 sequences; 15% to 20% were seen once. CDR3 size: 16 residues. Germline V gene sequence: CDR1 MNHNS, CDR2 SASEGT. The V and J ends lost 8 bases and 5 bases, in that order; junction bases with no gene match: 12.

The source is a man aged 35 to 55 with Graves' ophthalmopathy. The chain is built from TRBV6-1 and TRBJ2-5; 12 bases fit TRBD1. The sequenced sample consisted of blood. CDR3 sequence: CASGPPGQGARETQYF. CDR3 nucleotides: TGTGCCAGCGGACCACCGGGACAGGGGGCGCGGGAGACCCAGTACTTC.